This T cell receptor beta chain was identified during a study of OX40 agonist ivuxolimab in advanced cancers. V dropped 4 bases and J dropped 0 bases, with 13 bases sitting between them. This CDR3 region has 16 residues. Germline assignment: CDR1 SGHRS and CDR2 YFSETQ. Using immunoSEQ multiplex PCR, the repertoire was profiled, and TCRdb retains in-frame clones only, with some absent. The sample includes roughly 80,000 clones, around 84% of them seen just once. The receptor's source is an adult with an advanced solid tumor such as melanoma, head and neck, liver or kidney cancer. The rearrangement uses TRBV5-1 and TRBJ2-2; no clear D. Here the sequenced sample was CD4+ or CD8+ T cells sorted from blood, taken in a trial of the OX40 agonist ivuxolimab. In nucleotides, the CDR3 is TGCGCCAGCAGCATGAGAGTGTCACCGAACACCGGGGAGCTGTTTTTT. This sequence encodes CASSMRVSPNTGELFF.